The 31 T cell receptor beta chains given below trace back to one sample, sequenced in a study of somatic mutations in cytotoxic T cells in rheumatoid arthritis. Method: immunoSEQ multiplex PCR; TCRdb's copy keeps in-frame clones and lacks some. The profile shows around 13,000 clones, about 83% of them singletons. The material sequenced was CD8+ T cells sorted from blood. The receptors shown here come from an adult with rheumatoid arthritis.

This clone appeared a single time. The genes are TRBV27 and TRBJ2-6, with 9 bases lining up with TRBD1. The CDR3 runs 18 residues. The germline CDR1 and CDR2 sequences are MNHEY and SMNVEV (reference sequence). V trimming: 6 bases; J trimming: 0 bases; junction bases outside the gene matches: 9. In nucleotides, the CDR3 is TGTGCCAGCAGCCCTGGGACAGGGATCATCTCTGGGGCCAACGTCCTGACTTTC. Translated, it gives CASSPGTGIISGANVLTF.

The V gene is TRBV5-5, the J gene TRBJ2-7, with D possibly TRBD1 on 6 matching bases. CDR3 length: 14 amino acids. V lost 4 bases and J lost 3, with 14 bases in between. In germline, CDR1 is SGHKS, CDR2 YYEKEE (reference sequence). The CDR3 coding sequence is TGTGCCAGCAGCATCCGGGACACTAACTACGAGCAGTACTTC. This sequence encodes CASSIRDTNYEQYF.

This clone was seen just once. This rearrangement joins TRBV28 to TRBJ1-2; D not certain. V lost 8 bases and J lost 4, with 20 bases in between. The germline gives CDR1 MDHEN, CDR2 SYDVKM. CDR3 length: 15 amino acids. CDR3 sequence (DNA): TGTGCCAGCTGCTCTTGGTCGAGAGATCGCTATGGCTACACCTTC. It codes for CASCSWSRDRYGYTF.

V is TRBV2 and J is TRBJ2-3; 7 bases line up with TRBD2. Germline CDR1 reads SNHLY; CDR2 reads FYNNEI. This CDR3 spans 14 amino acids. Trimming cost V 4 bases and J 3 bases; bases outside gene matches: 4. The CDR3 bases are TGTGCCAGCAGTGGCGGGAGTTTGACAGATACGCAGTATTTT. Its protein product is CASSGGSLTDTQYF.

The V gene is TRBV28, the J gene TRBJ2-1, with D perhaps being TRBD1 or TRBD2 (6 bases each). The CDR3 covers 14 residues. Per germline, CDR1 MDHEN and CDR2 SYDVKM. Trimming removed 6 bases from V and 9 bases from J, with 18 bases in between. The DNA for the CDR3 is TGTGCCAGCAGCTCGCGAGGGGGGCTAGGTGAGCAGTTCTTC. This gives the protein CASSSRGGLGEQFF.

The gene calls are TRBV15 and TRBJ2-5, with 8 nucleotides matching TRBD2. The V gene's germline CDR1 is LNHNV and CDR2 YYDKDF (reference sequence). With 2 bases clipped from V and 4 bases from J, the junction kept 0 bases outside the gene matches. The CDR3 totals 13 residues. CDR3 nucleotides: TGTGCCACCAGCAGACTAGCGGGAGAGACCCAGTACTTC. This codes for CATSRLAGETQYF. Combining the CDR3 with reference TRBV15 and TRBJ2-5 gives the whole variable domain DAMVIQNPRYQVTQFGKPVTLSCSQTLNHNVMYWYQQKSSQAPKLLFHYYDKDFNNEADTPDNFQSRRPNTSFCFLDIRSPGLGDTAMYLCATSRLAGETQYFGPGTRLLVL.

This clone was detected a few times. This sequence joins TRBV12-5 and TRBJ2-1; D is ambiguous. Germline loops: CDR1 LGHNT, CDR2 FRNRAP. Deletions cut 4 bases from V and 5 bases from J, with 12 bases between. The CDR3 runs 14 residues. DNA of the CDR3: TGTGCTAGTGGTTGGGCATTAGGGCACAATGAGCAGTTCTTC. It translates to CASGWALGHNEQFF.

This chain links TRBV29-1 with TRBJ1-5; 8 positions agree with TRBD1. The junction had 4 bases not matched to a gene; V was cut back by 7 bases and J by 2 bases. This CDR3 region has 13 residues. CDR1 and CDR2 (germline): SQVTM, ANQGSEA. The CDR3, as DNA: TGCAGCGCCACGACAGGGGGCAATCAGCCCCAGCATTTT. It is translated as CSATTGGNQPQHF.

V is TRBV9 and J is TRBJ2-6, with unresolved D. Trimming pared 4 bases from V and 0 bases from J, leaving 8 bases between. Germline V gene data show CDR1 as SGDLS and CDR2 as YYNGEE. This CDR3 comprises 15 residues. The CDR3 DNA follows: TGTGCCAGCAGCCCACGAGGCTCTGGGGCCAACGTCCTGACTTTC. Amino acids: CASSPRGSGANVLTF. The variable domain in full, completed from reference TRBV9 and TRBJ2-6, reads DSGVTQTPKHLITATGQRVTLRCSPRSGDLSVYWYQQSLDQGLQFLIQYYNGEERAKGNILERFSAQQFPDLHSELNLSSLELGDSALYFCASSPRGSGANVLTFGAGSRLTVL.

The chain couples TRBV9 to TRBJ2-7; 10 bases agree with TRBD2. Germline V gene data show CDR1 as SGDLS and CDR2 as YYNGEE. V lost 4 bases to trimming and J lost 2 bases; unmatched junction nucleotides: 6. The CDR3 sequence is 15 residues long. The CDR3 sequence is CASSIGLAEPYEQYF. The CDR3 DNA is TGTGCCAGCAGCATCGGACTAGCGGAGCCCTACGAGCAGTACTTC. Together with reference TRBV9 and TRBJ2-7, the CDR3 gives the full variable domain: DSGVTQTPKHLITATGQRVTLRCSPRSGDLSVYWYQQSLDQGLQFLIQYYNGEERAKGNILERFSAQQFPDLHSELNLSSLELGDSALYFCASSIGLAEPYEQYFGPGTRLTVT.

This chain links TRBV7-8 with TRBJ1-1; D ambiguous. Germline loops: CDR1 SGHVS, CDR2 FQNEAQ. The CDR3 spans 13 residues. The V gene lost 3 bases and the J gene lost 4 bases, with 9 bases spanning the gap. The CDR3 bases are TGTGCCAGCAGCTTTCCAGTGAGCACTGAAGCTTTCTTT. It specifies CASSFPVSTEAFF.

The CDR3 DNA sequence: TGTGCCAGCAGGCCAACTAGCGGGACGTCCTACGAGCAGTACTTC. The encoded protein is CASRPTSGTSYEQYF. This chain links TRBV6-6 with TRBJ2-7; 10 positions agree with TRBD2. This CDR3 comprises 15 residues. V lost 6 bases, J lost 1 base, and 6 bases stayed unmatched. Germline CDR1 reads MNHNY; CDR2 reads SVGAGI (reference sequence).

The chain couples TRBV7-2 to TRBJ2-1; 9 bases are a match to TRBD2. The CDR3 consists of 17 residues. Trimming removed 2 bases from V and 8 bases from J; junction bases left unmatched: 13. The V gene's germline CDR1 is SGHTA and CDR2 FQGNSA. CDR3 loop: CASSLRGGRAEAYEQFF. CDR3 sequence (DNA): TGTGCCAGCAGCTTAAGAGGCGGGAGGGCCGAAGCTTATGAGCAGTTCTTC.

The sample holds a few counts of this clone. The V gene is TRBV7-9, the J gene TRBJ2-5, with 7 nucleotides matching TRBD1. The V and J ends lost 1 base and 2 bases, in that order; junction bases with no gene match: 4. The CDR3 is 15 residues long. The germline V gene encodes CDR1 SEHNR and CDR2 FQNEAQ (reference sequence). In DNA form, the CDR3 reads TGTGCCAGCAGCTTAGTCCGGGACAGTCAAGAGACCCAGTACTTC. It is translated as CASSLVRDSQETQYF.

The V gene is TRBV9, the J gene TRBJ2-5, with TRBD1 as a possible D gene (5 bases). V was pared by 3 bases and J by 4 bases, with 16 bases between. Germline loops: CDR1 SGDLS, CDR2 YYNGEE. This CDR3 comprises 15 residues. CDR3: CASSAGSPQGETQYF. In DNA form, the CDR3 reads TGTGCCAGCAGCGCTGGATCCCCCCAGGGAGAGACCCAGTACTTC.

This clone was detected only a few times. The chain's CDR3 is CASSPGRSNTGELFF. The CDR3 region has the DNA TGTGCCAGCAGCCCCGGACGGTCGAACACCGGGGAGCTGTTTTTT. The chain employs TRBV9 and TRBJ2-2; no clear D. Trimming removed 4 bases from V and 0 bases from J, with 10 bases in between. CDR1 and CDR2 from the germline V gene are SGDLS and YYNGEE. The length of the CDR3 is 15 residues.

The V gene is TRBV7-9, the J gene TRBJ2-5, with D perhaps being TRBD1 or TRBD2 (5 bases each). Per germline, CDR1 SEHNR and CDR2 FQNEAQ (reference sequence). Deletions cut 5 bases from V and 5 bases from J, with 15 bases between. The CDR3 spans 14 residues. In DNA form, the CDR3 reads TGTGCCAGCAGCCCCCTTTCAGGGACCGAGACCCAGTACTTC. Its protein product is CASSPLSGTETQYF.

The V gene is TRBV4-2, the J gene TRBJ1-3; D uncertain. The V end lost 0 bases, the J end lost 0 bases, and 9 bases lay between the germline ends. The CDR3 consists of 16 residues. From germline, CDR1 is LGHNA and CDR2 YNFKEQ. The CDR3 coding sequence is TGTGCCAGCAGCCAAGATTTGTATAGCTCTGGAAACACCATATATTTT. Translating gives CASSQDLYSSGNTIYF.

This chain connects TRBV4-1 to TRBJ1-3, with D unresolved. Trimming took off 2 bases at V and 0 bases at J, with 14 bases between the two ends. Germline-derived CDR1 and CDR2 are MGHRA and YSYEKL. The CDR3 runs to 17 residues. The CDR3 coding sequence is TGCGCCAGCAGCCAAAGCACCGGACGGACCTCTGGAAACACCATATATTTT. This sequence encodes CASSQSTGRTSGNTIYF.

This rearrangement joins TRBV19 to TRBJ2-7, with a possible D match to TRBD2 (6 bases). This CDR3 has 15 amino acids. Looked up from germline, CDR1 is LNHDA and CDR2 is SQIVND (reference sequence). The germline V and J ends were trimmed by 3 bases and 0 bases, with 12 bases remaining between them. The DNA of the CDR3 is TGTGCCAGTAGTATGGTGTACGGGAGCTCCTACGAGCAGTACTTC. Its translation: CASSMVYGSSYEQYF.

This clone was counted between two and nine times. CDR3 loop: CASSLGPGGQPQHF. The CDR3 DNA is TGCGCCAGCAGCTTGGGTCCGGGTGGTCAGCCCCAGCATTTT. The gene calls are TRBV5-1 and TRBJ1-5, with D unresolved. The germline gives CDR1 SGHRS, CDR2 YFSETQ. This CDR3 region has 14 residues. Trimming stripped 0 bases from V and 6 bases from J, with 10 bases between.

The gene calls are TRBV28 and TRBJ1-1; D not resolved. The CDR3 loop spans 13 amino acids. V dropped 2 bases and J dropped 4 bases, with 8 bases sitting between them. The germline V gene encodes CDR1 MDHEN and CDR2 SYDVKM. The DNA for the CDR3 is TGTGCCAGCAGTTTACCAGGACTCACTGAAGCTTTCTTT. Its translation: CASSLPGLTEAFF.

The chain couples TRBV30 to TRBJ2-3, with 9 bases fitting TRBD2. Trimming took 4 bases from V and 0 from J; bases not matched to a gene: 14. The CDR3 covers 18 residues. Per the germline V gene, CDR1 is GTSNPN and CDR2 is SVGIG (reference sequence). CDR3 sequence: CAWISWGASGTSTDTQYF. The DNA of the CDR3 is TGTGCCTGGATTTCGTGGGGGGCTAGCGGGACTAGCACAGATACGCAGTATTTT.

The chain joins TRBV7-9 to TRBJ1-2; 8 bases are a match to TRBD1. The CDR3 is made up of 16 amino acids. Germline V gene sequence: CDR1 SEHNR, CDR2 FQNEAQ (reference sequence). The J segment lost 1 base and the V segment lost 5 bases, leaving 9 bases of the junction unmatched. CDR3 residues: CASSPWTGNINYGYTF. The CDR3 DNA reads TGTGCCAGCAGCCCTTGGACAGGGAACATTAACTATGGCTACACCTTC.

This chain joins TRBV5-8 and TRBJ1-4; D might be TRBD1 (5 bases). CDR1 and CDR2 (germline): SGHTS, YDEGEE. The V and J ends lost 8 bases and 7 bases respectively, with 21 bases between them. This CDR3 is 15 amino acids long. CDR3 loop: CASGTRGQGTEKLFF. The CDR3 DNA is TGTGCCAGTGGGACGAGGGGTCAGGGCACTGAAAAACTGTTTTTT. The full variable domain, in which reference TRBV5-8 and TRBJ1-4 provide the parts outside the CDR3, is EAGVTQSPTHLIKTRGQQATLRCSPISGHTSVYWYQQALGLGLQFLLWYDEGEERNRGNFPPRFSGRQFPNYSSELNVNALELEDSALYLCASGTRGQGTEKLFFGSGTQLSVL.

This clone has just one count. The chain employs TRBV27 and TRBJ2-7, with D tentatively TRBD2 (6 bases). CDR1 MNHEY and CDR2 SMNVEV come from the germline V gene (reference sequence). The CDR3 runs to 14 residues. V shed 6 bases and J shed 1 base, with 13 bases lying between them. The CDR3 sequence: CASSLGTESYEQYF. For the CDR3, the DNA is TGTGCCAGCAGCCTCGGGACTGAATCCTACGAGCAGTACTTC.

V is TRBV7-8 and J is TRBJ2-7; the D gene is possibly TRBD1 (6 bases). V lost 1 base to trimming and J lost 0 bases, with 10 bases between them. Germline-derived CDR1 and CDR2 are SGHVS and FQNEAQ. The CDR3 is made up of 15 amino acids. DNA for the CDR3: TGTGCCAGCAGCTTAGGGGGACACGACTCCTACGAGCAGTACTTC. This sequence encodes CASSLGGHDSYEQYF.

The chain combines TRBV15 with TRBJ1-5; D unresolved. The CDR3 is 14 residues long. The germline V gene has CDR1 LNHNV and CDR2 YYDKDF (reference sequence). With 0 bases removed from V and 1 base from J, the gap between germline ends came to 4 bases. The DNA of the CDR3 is TGTGCCACCAGCAGAGACGGGAGCAATCAGCCCCAGCATTTT. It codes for CATSRDGSNQPQHF. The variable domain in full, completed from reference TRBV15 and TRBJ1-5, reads DAMVIQNPRYQVTQFGKPVTLSCSQTLNHNVMYWYQQKSSQAPKLLFHYYDKDFNNEADTPDNFQSRRPNTSFCFLDIRSPGLGDTAMYLCATSRDGSNQPQHFGDGTRLSIL.

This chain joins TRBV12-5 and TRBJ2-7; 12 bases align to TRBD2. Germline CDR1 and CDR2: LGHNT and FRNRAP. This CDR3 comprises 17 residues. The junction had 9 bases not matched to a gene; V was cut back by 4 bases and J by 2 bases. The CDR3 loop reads CASGSRLAGESAYEQYF. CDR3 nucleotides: TGTGCTAGTGGTTCCAGACTAGCGGGAGAGTCGGCCTACGAGCAGTACTTC.

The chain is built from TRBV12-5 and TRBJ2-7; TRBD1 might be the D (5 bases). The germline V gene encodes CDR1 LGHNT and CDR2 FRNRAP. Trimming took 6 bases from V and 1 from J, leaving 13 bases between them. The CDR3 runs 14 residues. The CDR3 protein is CASGPDSGSYEQYF. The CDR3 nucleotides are TGTGCTAGTGGCCCTGACAGTGGGTCCTACGAGCAGTACTTC.

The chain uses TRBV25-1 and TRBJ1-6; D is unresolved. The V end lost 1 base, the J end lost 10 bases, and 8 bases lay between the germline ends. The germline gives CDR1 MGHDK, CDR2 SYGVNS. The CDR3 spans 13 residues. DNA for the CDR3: TGTGCCAGCAGTGAATGGATCGGATCACCCCTCCACTTT. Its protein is CASSEWIGSPLHF.